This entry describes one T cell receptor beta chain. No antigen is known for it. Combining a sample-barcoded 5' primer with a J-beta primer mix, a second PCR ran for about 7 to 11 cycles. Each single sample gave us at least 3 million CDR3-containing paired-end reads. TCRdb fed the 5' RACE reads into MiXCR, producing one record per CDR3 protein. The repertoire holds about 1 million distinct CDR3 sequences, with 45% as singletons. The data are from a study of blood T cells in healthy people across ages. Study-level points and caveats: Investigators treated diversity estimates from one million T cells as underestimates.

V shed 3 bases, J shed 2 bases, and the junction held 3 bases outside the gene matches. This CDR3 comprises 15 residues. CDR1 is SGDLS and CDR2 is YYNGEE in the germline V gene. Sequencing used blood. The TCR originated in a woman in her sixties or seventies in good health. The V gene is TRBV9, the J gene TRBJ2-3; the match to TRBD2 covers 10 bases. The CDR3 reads CASSGTSGLTDTQYF. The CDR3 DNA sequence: TGTGCCAGCAGCGGGACTAGCGGACTCACAGATACGCAGTATTTT.